This TCR beta chain originates from a study of CD8 T cells in ankylosing spondylitis (dated by TCRdb to about 2017). Notes on the research overall: The study set out to find disease-linked TCR variants by profiling T cell receptor beta repertoires in ankylosing spondylitis patients and healthy donors. The full study cohort was made up of about 24 ankylosing spondylitis patients and around 100 healthy donors. Peripheral blood was sampled, and synovial fluid was also collected from ankylosing spondylitis patients. Results and caveats for the whole study, not just this receptor: The disease-linked clones showed a CD8+ phenotype and occurred at relatively low frequencies in peripheral blood. Blood from ankylosing spondylitis patients appeared to be characterized by a TCR beta motif made up of 8 or 9 highly homologous amino acid variants. The disease-linked clones were reported as significantly enriched in matched synovial fluid samples from ankylosing spondylitis patients. Some TCR beta motif variants had previously been reported in synovial fluid and blood of reactive arthritis patients, which suggested common disease-initiation mechanisms.

In the case of this clonotype: The antigen this receptor binds is unknown. Base qualities are not provided; no much larger clone lies one nucleotide away.

In the germline V gene, CDR1 corresponds to WSHSY and CDR2 to SAAADI. From its cysteine to its phenylalanine, the CDR3 spans 12 amino acids. Of all the DNA, just the CDR3 is kept, 36 bases in frame from base 1. A distance of 6 bases separates the germline ends of V and J, which lose 6 bases and 2 bases respectively. Sequencing was performed on an Illumina HiSeq 2500. TCR beta libraries were prepared by quantitative 5'-RACE with molecular barcodes. Per the source publication's procedure: To identify disease-linked TCR variants, a new computational method was used, one built on a probabilistic model of VDJ rearrangement. TCRdb's own reprocessing of the public reads used fastp at Q25 and MiXCR and kept productive beta chains. Under each unique CDR3 protein, matching rows form one entry showing the most common genes and DNA. TCRdb's processing, not the study's, gives the V and J calls here. The sample has around 180,000 distinct CDR3 sequences on record, around 13% of them singletons. The ten biggest clones cover approximately 11% of the sample.

Recombination joined TRBV10-2 with TRBJ2-3; the D gene is not confidently resolved. The source material was blood, either unsorted or a sorted T cell fraction (not recorded which). This TCR came from a female donor with ankylosing spondylitis or in good health (not recorded which). The nucleotide sequence is given as TGCGCCAGCAGAGGCGACACAGATACGCAGTATTTT. Its product reads: CASRGDTDTQYF.